This T cell receptor (beta chain) was observed in a study of control samples from healthy donors and cancer patients. The CDR3 extends over 13 amino acids. Trimming took 6 bases from V and 8 from J, leaving 11 bases between them. CDR1 is LGHDT, CDR2 YNNKEL, per germline (reference sequence). This clone was seen only once. The repertoire was sequenced with immunoSEQ multiplex PCR; TCRdb's copy has only in-frame clones and lacks some. The sample consists of about 150,000 clones, about 93% of them appearing once. The sequencing sample was made of PBMCs. The rearrangement joins TRBV3-1 (or the pseudogene TRBV3-2) to TRBJ1-6; D gene ambiguous. The sequence derives from a man aged 60 to 75 with colorectal cancer. The CDR3 sequence: CASSSDTDSPLHF. CDR3 bases: TGTGCCAGCAGTTCGGATACGGATTCACCCCTCCACTTT.